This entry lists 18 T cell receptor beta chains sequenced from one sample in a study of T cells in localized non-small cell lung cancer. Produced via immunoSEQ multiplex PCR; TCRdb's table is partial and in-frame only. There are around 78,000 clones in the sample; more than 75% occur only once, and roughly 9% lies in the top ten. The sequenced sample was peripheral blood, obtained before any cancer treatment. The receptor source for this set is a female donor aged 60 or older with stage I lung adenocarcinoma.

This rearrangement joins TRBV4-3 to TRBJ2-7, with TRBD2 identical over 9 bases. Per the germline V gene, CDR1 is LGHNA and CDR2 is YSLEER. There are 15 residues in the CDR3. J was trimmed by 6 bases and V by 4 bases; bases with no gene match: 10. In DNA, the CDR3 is TGCGCCAGCAGCCCCTCCGCTCAGGGACTAGCCGAGCAGTACTTC. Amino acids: CASSPSAQGLAEQYF.

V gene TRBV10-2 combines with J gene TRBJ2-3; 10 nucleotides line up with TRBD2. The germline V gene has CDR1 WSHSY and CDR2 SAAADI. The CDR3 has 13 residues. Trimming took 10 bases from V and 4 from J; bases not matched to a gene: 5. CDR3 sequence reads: CATRTSGSDTQYF. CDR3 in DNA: TGCGCCACCCGGACTAGCGGATCAGATACGCAGTATTTT.

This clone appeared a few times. CDR3 amino acids: CASSHRGTEAFF. CDR3 DNA: TGTGCCAGTAGCCATCGAGGAACTGAAGCTTTCTTT. The chain is built from TRBV19 and TRBJ1-1; the D is unclear. V was cut by 6 bases and J by 5 bases, with 10 bases left in between. The CDR3 spans 12 residues. Looked up from germline, CDR1 is LNHDA and CDR2 is SQIVND (reference sequence).

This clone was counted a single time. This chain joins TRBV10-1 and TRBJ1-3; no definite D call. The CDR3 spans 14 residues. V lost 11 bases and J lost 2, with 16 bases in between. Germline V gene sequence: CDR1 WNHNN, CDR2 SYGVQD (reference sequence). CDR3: CAGVGGAAGNTIYF. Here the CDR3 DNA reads TGCGCCGGGGTGGGTGGCGCCGCTGGAAACACCATATATTTT.

In nucleotides, the CDR3 is TGTGCTAGTGGCCCCGGGGAGTCTAATGCGAACACTGAAGCTTTCTTT. It specifies CASGPGESNANTEAFF. This chain uses TRBV12-5 with TRBJ1-1, with no clear D. The CDR3 runs to 16 residues. The V end lost 6 bases, the J end lost 1 base, and 18 bases lay between the germline ends. Germline V gene sequence: CDR1 LGHNT, CDR2 FRNRAP. The variable domain in full, completed from reference TRBV12-5 and TRBJ1-1, reads DARVTQTPRHKVTEMGQEVTMRCQPILGHNTVFWYRQTMMQGLELLAYFRNRAPLDDSGMPKDRFSAEMPDATLATLKIQPSEPRDSAVYFCASGPGESNANTEAFFGQGTRLTVV.

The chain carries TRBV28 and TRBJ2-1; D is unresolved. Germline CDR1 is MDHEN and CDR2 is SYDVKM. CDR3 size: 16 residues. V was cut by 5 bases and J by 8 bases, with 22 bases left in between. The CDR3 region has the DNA TGTGCCAGCAGTATACCCGGGTCCCCCGAAGGCCATGAGCAGTTCTTC. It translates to CASSIPGSPEGHEQFF.

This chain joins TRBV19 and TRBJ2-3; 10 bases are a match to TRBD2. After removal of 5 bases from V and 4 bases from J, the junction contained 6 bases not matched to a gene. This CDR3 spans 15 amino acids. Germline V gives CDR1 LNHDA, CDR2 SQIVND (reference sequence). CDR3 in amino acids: CASSYLAGAPDTQYF. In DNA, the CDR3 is TGTGCCAGTAGTTATCTAGCGGGGGCCCCAGATACGCAGTATTTT. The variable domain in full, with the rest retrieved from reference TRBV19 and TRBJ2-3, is DGGITQSPKYLFRKEGQNVTLSCEQNLNHDAMYWYRQDPGQGLRLIYYSQIVNDFQKGDIAEGYSVSREKKESFPLTVTSAQKNPTAFYLCASSYLAGAPDTQYFGPGTRLTVL.

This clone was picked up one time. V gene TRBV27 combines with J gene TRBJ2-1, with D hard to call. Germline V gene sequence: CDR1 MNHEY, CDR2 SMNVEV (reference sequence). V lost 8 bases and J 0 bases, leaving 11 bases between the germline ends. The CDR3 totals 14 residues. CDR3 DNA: TGTGCCAGCCGGGCCCACGGCTCCTACAATGAGCAGTTCTTC. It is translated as CASRAHGSYNEQFF.

CDR3 DNA sequence: TGTGCCAGTAGTCCCCGGGACAGGGGTTCGAGTCAGCCCCAGCATTTT. It codes for CASSPRDRGSSQPQHF. This sequence joins TRBV19 and TRBJ1-5; 10 bases line up with TRBD1. The CDR3 sequence is 16 residues long. The V gene end was trimmed by 5 bases and the J gene end by 6 bases; junction bases not matched to a gene: 10. Germline CDR1 LNHDA, CDR2 SQIVND (reference sequence).

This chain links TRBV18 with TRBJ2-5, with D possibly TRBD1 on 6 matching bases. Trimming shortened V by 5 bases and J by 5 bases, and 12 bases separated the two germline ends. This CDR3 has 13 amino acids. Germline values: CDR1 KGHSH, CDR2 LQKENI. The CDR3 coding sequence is TGTGCCAGCTCATCCGGACAGAGGGAGACCCAGTACTTC. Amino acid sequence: CASSSGQRETQYF.

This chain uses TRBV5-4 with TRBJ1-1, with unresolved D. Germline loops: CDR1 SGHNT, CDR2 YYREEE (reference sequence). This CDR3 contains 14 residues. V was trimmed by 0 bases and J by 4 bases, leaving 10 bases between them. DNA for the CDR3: TGTGCCAGCAGCTTGGAGAGGGAAGGCACTGAAGCTTTCTTT. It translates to CASSLEREGTEAFF.

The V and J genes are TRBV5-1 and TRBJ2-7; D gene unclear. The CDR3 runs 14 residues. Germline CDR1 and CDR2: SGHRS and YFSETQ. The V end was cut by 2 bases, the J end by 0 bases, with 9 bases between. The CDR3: CASSFDGYSYEQYF. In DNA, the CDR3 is TGCGCCAGCAGCTTTGACGGGTACTCCTACGAGCAGTACTTC.

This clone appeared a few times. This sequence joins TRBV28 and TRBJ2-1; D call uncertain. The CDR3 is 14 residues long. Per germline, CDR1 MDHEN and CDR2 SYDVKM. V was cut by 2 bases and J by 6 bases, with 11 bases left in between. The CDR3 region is CASSLRPPSNEQFF. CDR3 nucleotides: TGTGCCAGCAGTTTAAGACCGCCTTCCAATGAGCAGTTCTTC.

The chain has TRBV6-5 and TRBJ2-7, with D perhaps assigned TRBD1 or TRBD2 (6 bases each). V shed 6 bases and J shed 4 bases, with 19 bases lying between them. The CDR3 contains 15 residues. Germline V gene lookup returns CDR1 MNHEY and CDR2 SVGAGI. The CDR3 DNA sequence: TGTGCCAGCAGCCACGGGGGCCGACCTTGGTACGAGCAGTACTTC. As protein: CASSHGGRPWYEQYF.

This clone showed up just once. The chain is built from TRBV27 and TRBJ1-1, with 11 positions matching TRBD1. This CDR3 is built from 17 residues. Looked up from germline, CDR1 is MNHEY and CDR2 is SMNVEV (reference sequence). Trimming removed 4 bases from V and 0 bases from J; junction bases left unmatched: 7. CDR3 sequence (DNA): TGTGCCAGCAGTTCTGGACAGGGGGCCTTTATGAACACTGAAGCTTTCTTT. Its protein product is CASSSGQGAFMNTEAFF.

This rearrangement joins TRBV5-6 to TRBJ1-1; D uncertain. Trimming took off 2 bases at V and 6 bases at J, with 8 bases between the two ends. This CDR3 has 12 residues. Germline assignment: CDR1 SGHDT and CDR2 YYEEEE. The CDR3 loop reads CASSLGLSEAFF. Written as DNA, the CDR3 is TGTGCCAGCAGCTTAGGCCTCTCTGAAGCTTTCTTT.

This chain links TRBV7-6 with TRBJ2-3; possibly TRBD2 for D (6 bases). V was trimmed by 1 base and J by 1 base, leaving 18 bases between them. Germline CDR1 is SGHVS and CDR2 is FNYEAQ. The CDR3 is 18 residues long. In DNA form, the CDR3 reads TGTGCCAGCAGCTTAGGGAGGGGCAGTGGGGCTCGCACAGATACGCAGTATTTT. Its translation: CASSLGRGSGARTDTQYF. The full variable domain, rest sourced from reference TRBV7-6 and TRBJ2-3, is GAGVSQSPRYKVTKRGQDVALRCDPISGHVSLYWYRQALGQGPEFLTYFNYEAQQDKSGLPNDRFSAERPEGSISTLTIQRTEQRDSAMYRCASSLGRGSGARTDTQYFGPGTRLTVL.

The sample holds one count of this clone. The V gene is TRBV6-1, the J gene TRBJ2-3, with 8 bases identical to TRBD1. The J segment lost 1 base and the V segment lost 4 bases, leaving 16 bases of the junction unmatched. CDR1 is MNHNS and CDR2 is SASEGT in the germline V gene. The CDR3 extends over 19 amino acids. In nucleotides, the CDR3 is TGTGCCAGCAGTGGTGGGACAGGCCTGGGGGCCCCTGGCACAGATACGCAGTATTTT. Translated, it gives CASSGGTGLGAPGTDTQYF.